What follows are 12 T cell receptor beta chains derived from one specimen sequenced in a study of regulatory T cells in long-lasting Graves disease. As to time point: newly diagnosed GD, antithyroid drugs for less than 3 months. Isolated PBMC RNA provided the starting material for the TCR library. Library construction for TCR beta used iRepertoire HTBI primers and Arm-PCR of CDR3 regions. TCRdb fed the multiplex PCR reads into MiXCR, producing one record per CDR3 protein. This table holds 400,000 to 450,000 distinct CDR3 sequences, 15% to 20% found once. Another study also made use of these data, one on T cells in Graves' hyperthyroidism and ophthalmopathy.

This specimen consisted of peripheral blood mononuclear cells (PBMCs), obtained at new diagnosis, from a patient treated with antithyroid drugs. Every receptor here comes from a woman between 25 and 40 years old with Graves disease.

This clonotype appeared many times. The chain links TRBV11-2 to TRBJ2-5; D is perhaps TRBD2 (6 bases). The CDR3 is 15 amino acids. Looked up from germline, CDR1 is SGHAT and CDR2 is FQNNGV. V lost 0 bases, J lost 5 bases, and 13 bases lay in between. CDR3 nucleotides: TGTGCCAGCAGCTTAGAACGGGAGAATCTGGAGACCCAGTACTTC. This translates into CASSLERENLETQYF.

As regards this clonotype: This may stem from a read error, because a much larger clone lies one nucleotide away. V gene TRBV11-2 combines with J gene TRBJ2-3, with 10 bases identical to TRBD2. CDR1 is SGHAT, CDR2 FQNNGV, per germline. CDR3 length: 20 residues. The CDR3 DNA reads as TGTGCCAGCAGCTTACATCCCCTCGCAAGCGGGAGGGCCCCTGCTAATGAGCAGTCCTTC. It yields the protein CASSLHPLASGRAPANEQSF.

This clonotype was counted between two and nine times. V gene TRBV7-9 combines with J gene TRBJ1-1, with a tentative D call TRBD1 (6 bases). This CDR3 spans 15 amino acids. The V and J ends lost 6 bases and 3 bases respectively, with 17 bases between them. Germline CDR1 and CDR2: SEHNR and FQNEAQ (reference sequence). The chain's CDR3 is CASRQTTGIDTEAFF. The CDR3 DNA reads TGTGCCAGCAGGCAAACTACAGGGATAGACACTGAAGCTTTCTTT. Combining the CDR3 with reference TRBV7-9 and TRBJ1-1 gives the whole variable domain DTGVSQNPRHKITKRGQNVTFRCDPISEHNRLYWYRQTLGQGPEFLTYFQNEAQLEKSRLLSDRFSAERPKGSFSTLEIQRTEQGDSAMYLCASRQTTGIDTEAFFGQGTRLTVV.

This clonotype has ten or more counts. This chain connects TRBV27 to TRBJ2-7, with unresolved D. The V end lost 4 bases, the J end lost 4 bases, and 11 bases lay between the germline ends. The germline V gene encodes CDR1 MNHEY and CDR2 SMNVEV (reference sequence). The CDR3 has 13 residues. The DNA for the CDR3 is TGTGCCAGCAGTTCATATCCCACTTACGAGCAGTACTTC. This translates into CASSSYPTYEQYF.

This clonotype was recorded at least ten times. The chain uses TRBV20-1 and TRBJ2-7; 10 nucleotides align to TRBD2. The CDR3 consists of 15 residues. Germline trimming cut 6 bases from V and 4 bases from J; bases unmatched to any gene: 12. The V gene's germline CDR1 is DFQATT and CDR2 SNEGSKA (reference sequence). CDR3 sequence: CSAPRPLAGEYEQYF. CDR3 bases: TGCAGTGCCCCAAGGCCCCTAGCGGGGGAATACGAGCAGTACTTC.

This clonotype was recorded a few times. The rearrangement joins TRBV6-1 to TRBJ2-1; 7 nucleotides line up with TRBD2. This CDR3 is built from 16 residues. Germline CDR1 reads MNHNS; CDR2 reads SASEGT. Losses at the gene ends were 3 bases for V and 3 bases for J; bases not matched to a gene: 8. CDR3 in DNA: TGTGCCAGCAGTGATACTAGCGAAGTGAACTACAATGAGCAGTTCTTC. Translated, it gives CASSDTSEVNYNEQFF.

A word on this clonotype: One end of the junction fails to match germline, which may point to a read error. The CDR3 loop reads CASGDRGTHTEALF. The CDR3 DNA reads TGTGCCAGCGGGGACAGGGGAACTCACACTGAAGCTCTCTTT. This chain connects TRBV27 to TRBJ1-1; 10 bases map to TRBD1. The CDR3 has 14 residues. CDR1 is MNHEY and CDR2 is SMNVEV in the germline V gene (reference sequence).

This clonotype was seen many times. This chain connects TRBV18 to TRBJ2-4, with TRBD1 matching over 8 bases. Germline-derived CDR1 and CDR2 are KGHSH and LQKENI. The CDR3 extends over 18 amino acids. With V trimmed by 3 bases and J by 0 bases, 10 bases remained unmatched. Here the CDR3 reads CASSPVTGAGLAKNIQYF. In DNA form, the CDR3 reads TGTGCCAGCTCACCCGTGACAGGGGCCGGTCTAGCCAAAAACATTCAGTACTTC.

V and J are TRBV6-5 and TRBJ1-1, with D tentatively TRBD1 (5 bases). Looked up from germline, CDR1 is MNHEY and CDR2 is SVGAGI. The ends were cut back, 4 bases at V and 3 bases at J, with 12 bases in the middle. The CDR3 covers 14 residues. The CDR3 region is CASSLRGVHTEAFF. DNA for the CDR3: TGTGCCAGCAGTTTAAGGGGTGTGCACACTGAAGCTTTCTTT.

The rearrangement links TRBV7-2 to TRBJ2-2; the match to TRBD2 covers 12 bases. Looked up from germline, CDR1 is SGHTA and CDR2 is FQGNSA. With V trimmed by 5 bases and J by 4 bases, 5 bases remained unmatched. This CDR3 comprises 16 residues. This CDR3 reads CASSRKLAGGTGELFF. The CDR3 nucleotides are TGTGCCAGCAGCCGCAAACTAGCGGGGGGCACCGGGGAGCTGTTTTTT.

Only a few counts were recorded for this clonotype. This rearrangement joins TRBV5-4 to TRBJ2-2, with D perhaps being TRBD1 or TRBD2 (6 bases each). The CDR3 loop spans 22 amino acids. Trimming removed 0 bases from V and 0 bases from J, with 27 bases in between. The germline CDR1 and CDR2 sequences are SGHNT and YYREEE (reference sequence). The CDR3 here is CASSLAGRQALGLNSNTGELFF. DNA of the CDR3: TGTGCCAGCAGCTTGGCCGGGAGACAGGCCCTAGGGTTAAACTCGAACACCGGGGAGCTGTTTTTT.

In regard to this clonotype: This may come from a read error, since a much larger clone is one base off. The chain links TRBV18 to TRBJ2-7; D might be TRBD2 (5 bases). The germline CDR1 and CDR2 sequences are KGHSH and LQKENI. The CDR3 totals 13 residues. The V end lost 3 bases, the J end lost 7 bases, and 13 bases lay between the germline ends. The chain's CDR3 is CASSPGVVGEQYF. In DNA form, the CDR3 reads TGTGCCAGCTCACCCGGGGTAGTGGGAGAGCAGTACTTC.